This T cell receptor beta chain appears in the sequencing data of a study of T cell responses to AZD1222 COVID-19 vaccine. Generated by immunoSEQ multiplex PCR, the TCRdb table keeps only in-frame clones and is missing some. The sample includes roughly 150,000 clones, approximately 90% of them seen just once. Study-wide findings and caveats: Reports indicate that nearly half of spike-specific TCRs are directed at unmutated variant regions.

Per the germline V gene, CDR1 is SGHTA and CDR2 is FQGNSA. Trimming took 5 bases from V and 2 from J; bases not matched to a gene: 5. CDR3 length: 16 residues. Regarding this clone: What it binds is not known.

The clonotype comes from an adult in good health. Sequenced material: peripheral blood, taken on day 0 of AZD1222 vaccination. This chain links TRBV7-2 with TRBJ2-7; 14 bases map to TRBD2. CDR3 residues: CASSPGLAGAAYEQYF. Here the CDR3 DNA reads TGTGCCAGCAGCCCGGGACTAGCGGGAGCGGCCTACGAGCAGTACTTC.